The rows below give T cell receptor beta chains drawn from one sample of a study of blood T cell repertoires in COVID-19. TCRdb's copy holds only in-frame clones and misses some; the assay was immunoSEQ multiplex PCR. The table lists 200,000 to 300,000 clones, 88% of them singletons. The source material was PBMCs or T cells enriched from blood (not recorded which). The source is a woman in her forties with acute COVID-19. Each CDR3 is given with its conserved first and last residue. A D gene is named only where the DNA matches it firmly. Clone sizes are given selectively: once, few, many, or a class where the clone is expanded.

j_gene | d_gene | v_gene | abundance | CDR3aa | CDR3nt
TRBJ2-2 | TRBD1 | TRBV10-3 | NA | CAIEGGPGELFF | TGTGCCATCGAAGGGGGCCCCGGGGAGCTGTTTTTT
TRBJ2-7 | TRBD1 | TRBV4-1 | NA | CASSQGPGTAPVRQYF | TGCGCCAGCAGCCAAGGCCCCGGGACAGCCCCGGTTAGACAGTACTTC
TRBJ2-5 | TRBD1 | TRBV4-1 | NA | CASSQDFPGGEGTQYF | TGCGCCAGCAGCCAAGATTTTCCAGGGGGCGAGGGGACCCAGTACTTC
TRBJ2-6 | NA | TRBV19 | NA | CASSLSTSGANVLTF | TGTGCCAGTAGTCTAAGTACCTCTGGGGCCAACGTCCTGACTTTC
TRBJ1-5 | NA | TRBV7-2 | NA | CASADSFNQPQHF | TGTGCCAGCGCCGACAGCTTCAATCAGCCCCAGCATTTT
TRBJ1-2 | NA | TRBV14 | NA | CASSQDWRGAYGYTF | TGTGCCAGCAGCCAAGACTGGAGGGGCGCCTATGGCTACACCTTC
TRBJ2-5 | TRBD2 | TRBV5-4 | NA | CASSPGGGSETQYF | TGTGCCAGCAGCCCCGGGGGGGGAAGCGAGACCCAGTACTTC
TRBJ1-5 | NA | TRBV3-1/TRBV3-2 | NA | CASSPTSGVGNQPQHF | TGTGCCAGCAGCCCCACGTCAGGGGTAGGCAATCAGCCCCAGCATTTT
TRBJ1-2 | TRBD1 | TRBV7-2 | NA | CASSRTGTVNYGYTF | TGTGCCAGCAGCAGGACCGGGACAGTCAACTATGGCTACACCTTC
TRBJ1-5 | NA | TRBV6-5 | NA | CASRKLQGSNQPQHF | TGTGCCAGCAGAAAATTACAGGGAAGCAATCAGCCCCAGCATTTT
TRBJ2-3 | NA | TRBV12-5 | few | CASGLGTDTDTQYF | TGTGCTAGTGGTTTGGGGACAGACACAGATACGCAGTATTTT
TRBJ1-5 | NA | TRBV19 | NA | CASSIGGALNQPQHF | TGTGCCAGTAGTATCGGAGGGGCTCTTAATCAGCCCCAGCATTTT
TRBJ2-5 | NA | TRBV5-6 | NA | CASSLGLEETQYF | TGTGCCAGCAGCTTGGGGCTAGAAGAGACCCAGTACTTC
TRBJ2-1 | NA | TRBV24-1 | many | CATSDPTGSYNEQFF | TGTGCCACCAGTGATCCAACAGGATCCTACAATGAGCAGTTCTTC
TRBJ1-1 | TRBD1 | TRBV19 | NA | CASTGTGGISTEAFF | TGTGCCAGTACTGGGACAGGGGGTATTAGCACTGAAGCTTTCTTT
TRBJ2-2 | NA | TRBV5-1 | NA | CASRLTNTGELFF | TGCGCCAGCAGACTAACAAACACCGGGGAGCTGTTTTTT
TRBJ2-1 | TRBD2 | TRBV19 | once | CASSISLGLVYNEQFF | TGTGCCAGTAGTATTAGTCTGGGACTAGTGTACAATGAGCAGTTCTTC
TRBJ1-2 | TRBD1 | TRBV30 | NA | CAWTRGQGYGYTF | TGTGCCTGGACCCGAGGACAGGGCTATGGCTACACCTTC